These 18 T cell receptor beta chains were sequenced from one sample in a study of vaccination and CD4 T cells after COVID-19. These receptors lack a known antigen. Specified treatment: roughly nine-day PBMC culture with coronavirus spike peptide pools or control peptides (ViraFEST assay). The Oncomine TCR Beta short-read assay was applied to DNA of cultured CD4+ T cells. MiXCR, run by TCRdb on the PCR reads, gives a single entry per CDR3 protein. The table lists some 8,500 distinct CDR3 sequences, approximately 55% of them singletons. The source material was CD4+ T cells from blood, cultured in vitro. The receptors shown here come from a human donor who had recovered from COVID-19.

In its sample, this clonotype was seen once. The CDR3 bases are TGTGCCAGCAGCTTCGGACAGACGAACACTGAAGCTTTCTTT. Translated: CASSFGQTNTEAFF. The V and J genes are TRBV7-9 and TRBJ1-1; D is possibly TRBD1 (6 bases). Looked up from germline, CDR1 is SEHNR and CDR2 is FQNEAQ (reference sequence). V was trimmed by 3 bases and J by 1 base, leaving 9 bases between them. CDR3 length equals 14 residues.

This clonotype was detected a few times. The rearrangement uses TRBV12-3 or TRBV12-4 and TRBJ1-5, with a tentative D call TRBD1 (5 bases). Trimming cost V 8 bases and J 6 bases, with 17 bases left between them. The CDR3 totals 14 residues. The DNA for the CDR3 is TGTGCCAGCCGTTCCCACGGGGACGGTCAGCCCCAGCATTTT. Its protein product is CASRSHGDGQPQHF.

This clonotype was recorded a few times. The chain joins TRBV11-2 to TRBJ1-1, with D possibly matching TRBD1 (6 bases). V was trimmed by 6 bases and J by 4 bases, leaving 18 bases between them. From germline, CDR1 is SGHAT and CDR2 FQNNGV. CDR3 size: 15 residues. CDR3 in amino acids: CASRSKYRVATEAFF. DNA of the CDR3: TGTGCCAGCAGATCTAAGTACAGGGTAGCCACTGAAGCTTTCTTT.

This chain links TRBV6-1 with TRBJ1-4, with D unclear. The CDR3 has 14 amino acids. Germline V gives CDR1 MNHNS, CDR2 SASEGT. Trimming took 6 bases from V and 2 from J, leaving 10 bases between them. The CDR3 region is CASRTAGTNEKLFF. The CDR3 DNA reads TGTGCCAGCAGAACGGCAGGTACTAATGAAAAACTGTTTTTT.

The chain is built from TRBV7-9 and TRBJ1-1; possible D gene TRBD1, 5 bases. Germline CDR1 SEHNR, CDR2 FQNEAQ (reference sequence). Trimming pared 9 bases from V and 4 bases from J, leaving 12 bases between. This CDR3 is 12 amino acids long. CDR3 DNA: TGTGCCAGTATGGGACGCAGCACTGAAGCTTTCTTT. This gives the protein CASMGRSTEAFF.

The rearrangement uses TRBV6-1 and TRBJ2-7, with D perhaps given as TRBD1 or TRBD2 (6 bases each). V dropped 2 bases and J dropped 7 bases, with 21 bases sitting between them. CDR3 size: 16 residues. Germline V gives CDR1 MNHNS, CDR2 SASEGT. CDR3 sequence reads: CASSERGGPGAREQYF. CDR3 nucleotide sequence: TGTGCCAGCAGTGAACGAGGGGGGCCCGGGGCTAGGGAGCAGTACTTC.

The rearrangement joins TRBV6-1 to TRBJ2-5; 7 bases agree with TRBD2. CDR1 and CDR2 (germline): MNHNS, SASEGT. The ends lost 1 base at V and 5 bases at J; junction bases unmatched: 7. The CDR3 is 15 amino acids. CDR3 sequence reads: CASSEGPGLPETQYF. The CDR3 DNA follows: TGTGCCAGCAGTGAAGGTCCGGGACTACCGGAGACCCAGTACTTC.

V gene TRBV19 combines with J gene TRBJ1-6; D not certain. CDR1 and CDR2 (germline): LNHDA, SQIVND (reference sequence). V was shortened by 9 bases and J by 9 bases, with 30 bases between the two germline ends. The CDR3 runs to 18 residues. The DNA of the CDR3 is TGTGCCAGCACCGACTCTGAGAATACCCGGGGATTGGGTTCACCCCTCCACTTT. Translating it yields CASTDSENTRGLGSPLHF.

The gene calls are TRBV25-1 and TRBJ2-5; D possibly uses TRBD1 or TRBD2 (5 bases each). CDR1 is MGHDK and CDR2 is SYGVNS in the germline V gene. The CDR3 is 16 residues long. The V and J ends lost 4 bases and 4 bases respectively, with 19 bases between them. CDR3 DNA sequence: TGTGCCAGCAGTGCTACCGGGGCGAAAGCTCCAGAGACCCAGTACTTC. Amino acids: CASSATGAKAPETQYF.

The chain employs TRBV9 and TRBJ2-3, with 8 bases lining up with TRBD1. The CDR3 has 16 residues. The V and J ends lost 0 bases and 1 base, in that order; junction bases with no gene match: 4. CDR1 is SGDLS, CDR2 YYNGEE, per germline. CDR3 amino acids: CASSVAGGAGTDTQYF. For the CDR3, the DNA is TGTGCCAGCAGCGTAGCAGGGGGCGCGGGCACAGATACGCAGTATTTT.

The CDR3 nucleotides read TGTGCCAGCAGCTTGAGAACAGATTCCTACGAGCAGTACTTC. Amino acid sequence: CASSLRTDSYEQYF. The chain links TRBV5-4 to TRBJ2-7; D gene ambiguous. Germline values: CDR1 SGHNT, CDR2 YYREEE (reference sequence). With 1 base removed from V and 1 base from J, the gap between germline ends came to 9 bases. This CDR3 is built from 14 residues.

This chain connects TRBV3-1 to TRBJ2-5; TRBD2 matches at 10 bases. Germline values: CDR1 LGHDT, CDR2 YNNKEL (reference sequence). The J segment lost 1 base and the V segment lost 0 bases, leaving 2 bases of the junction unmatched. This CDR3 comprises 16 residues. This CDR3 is CASSQDPSGGQETQYF. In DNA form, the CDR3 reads TGTGCCAGCAGCCAAGATCCTAGCGGGGGCCAAGAGACCCAGTACTTC.

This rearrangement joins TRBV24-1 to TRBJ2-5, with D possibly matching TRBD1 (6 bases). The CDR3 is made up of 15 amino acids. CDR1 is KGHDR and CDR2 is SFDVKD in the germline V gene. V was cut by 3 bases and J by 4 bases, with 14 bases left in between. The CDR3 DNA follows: TGTGCCACCAGTGATGGGCAGGGGAACCGAGAGACCCAGTACTTC. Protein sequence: CATSDGQGNRETQYF.

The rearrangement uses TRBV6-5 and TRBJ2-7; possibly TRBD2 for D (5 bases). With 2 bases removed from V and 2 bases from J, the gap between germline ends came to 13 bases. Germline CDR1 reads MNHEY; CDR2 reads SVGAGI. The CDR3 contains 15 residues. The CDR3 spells CASSYPPDLTYEQYF. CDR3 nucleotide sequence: TGTGCCAGCAGTTACCCTCCGGACTTAACCTACGAGCAGTACTTC.

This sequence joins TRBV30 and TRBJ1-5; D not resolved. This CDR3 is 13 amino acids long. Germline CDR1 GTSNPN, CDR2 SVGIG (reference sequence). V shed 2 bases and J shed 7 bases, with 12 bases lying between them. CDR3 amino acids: CAWSHQTAQPQHF. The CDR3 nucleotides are TGTGCCTGGAGTCATCAAACCGCCCAGCCCCAGCATTTT.

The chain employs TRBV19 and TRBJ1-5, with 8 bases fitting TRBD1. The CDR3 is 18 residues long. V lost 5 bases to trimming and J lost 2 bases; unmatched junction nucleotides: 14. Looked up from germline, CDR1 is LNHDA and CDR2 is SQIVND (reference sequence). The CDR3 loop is CASSGTPGQVLGNQPQHF. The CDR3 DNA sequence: TGTGCCAGTAGTGGCACACCGGGACAGGTCTTGGGCAATCAGCCCCAGCATTTT.

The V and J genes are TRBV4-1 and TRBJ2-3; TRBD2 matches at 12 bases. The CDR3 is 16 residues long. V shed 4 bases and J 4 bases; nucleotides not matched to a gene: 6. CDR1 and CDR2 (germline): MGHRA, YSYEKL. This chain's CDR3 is CASSLTSGGTPDTQYF. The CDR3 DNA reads TGCGCCAGCAGCCTTACTAGCGGGGGGACACCAGATACGCAGTATTTT.

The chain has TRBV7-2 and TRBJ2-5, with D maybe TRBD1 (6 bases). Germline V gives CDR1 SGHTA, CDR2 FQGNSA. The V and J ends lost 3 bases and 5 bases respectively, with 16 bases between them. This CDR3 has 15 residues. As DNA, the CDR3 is TGTGCCAGCAGCTTGGGGGCAGACGGCTGGGAGACCCAGTACTTC. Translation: CASSLGADGWETQYF.